This TCR beta chain derives from a study of PD-L1 blockade in urothelial cancer. For the study at large: Patients' atezolizumab regimen, 1,200 mg intravenously every 3 weeks, began around 2014. Investigators checked blood 3 weeks (second dose) and 6 weeks after treatment start. Blood yielded a median of roughly 140,000 T cells per sample.

Time point denoted: peripheral blood 6 weeks after treatment start. All patients handed over anywhere from 1 to 8 samples, pretreatment and on-treatment. The CDR3 is 16 amino acids. After removal of 5 bases from V and 0 bases from J, the junction contained 8 bases not matched to a gene. From germline, CDR1 is MGHRA and CDR2 YSYEKL. Sequencing was performed with immunoSEQ multiplex PCR; in TCRdb, only in-frame clones are kept and a portion is missing. The repertoire holds around 45,000 clones, approximately 83% seen once, with over 13% in the top ten. This clonotype was sampled from a man aged 60-69 years with urothelial cancer. The V call is TRBV4-1, the J call TRBJ1-1; 8 bases are shared with TRBD1. The sequencing here drew on PBMCs, taken around atezolizumab (anti-PD-L1) treatment. CDR3 bases: TGCGCCAGCAGCATAGAGCCGGGACAGGTGAACACTGAAGCTTTCTTT. It translates to CASSIEPGQVNTEAFF.